This record concerns one T cell receptor (beta chain) sequence. The repertoire was sequenced with immunoSEQ multiplex PCR; TCRdb's copy has only in-frame clones and lacks some. The sample records around 180,000 clones, roughly four fifths being singletons. This entry is derived from a study of blood T cell repertoires in COVID-19. Study summary: Sites across the United States, Italy and Spain contributed samples from acute and convalescent COVID-19. In each case, the material was cDNA or gDNA derived from T cells, B-cell-depleted T cells, or PBMCs.

Trimming cost V 3 bases and J 7 bases; bases outside gene matches: 3. The CDR3 runs 15 residues. CDR1 is SGHNT, CDR2 YENEEA, per germline. The age range of participants was about 18 to 100 years, with residence in some 25 US areas. In Cohort 3, a recovered donor had either two negative PCRs, clearance, or symptom resolution. The origin of this receptor is a man aged 50-59 years who had recovered from COVID-19. This chain uses TRBV11-3 with TRBJ2-3, with TRBD2 matching over 14 bases. The sequenced sample was PBMCs or T cells enriched from blood (not recorded which). The DNA of the CDR3 is TGTGCCAGCAGCTTGACTAGCGGGGGGGCGAATACGCAGTATTTT. Translation: CASSLTSGGANTQYF.